Listed below are T cell receptor beta chains from one sample, sequenced in a study of T cells after yellow fever vaccination. In TCRdb, the 5' RACE reads were re-called with MiXCR into one record per CDR3 protein. The repertoire holds hundreds of thousands of distinct CDR3 sequences, with 6.2% as singletons. The material sequenced was PBMCs, taken 5 days after the yellow fever booster vaccination. The receptors come from a man aged 25 to 40 who received the YFV17D yellow fever vaccine. CDR3s include the opening cysteine and the closing phenylalanine or tryptophan. A D gene is named only where the DNA matches it firmly. A row's size may be missing; if present it is once, few, many or a size class.

clone size: many
V gene: TRBV7-8
D gene: -
J gene: TRBJ2-1
CDR3 protein: CASSSYKLNEQFF
CDR3 DNA: TGTGCCAGCAGCTCCTATAAATTAAATGAGCAGTTCTTC

clone size: many
V gene: TRBV20-1
D gene: TRBD2
J gene: TRBJ2-5
CDR3 protein: CSGGRADPQETQYF
CDR3 DNA: TGCAGTGGCGGGAGGGCCGATCCCCAAGAGACCCAGTACTTC

clone size: -
V gene: TRBV7-8
D gene: TRBD2
J gene: TRBJ2-1
CDR3 protein: CASSLQTSAYNEQFF
CDR3 DNA: TGTGCCAGCAGCTTACAGACTAGCGCCTACAATGAGCAGTTCTTC

clone size: -
V gene: TRBV7-9
D gene: TRBD1
J gene: TRBJ2-3
CDR3 protein: CASRNRGVETDTQYF
CDR3 DNA: TGTGCCAGCAGAAACAGGGGGGTTGAAACAGATACGCAGTATTTT

clone size: few
V gene: TRBV29-1
D gene: -
J gene: TRBJ2-6
CDR3 protein: CSVESSAHGAGANVLTF
CDR3 DNA: TGCAGCGTTGAAAGTTCGGCCCACGGGGCGGGGGCCAACGTCCTGACTTTC

clone size: many
V gene: TRBV4-3
D gene: TRBD2
J gene: TRBJ2-3
CDR3 protein: CASSQGGTAGGPADTQYF
CDR3 DNA: TGCGCCAGCAGCCAGGGGGGAACGGCGGGAGGGCCCGCAGATACGCAGTATTTT

clone size: many
V gene: TRBV10-3
D gene: -
J gene: TRBJ2-7
CDR3 protein: CAISETGRADEQYF
CDR3 DNA: TGTGCCATCAGTGAAACAGGGAGGGCTGACGAGCAGTACTTC

clone size: many
V gene: TRBV7-9
D gene: -
J gene: TRBJ2-5
CDR3 protein: CASSLILGETQYF
CDR3 DNA: TGTGCCAGCAGCTTAATATTAGGAGAGACCCAGTACTTC

clone size: many
V gene: TRBV29-1
D gene: TRBD2
J gene: TRBJ2-3
CDR3 protein: CSVEVASGRDTDTQYF
CDR3 DNA: TGCAGCGTTGAAGTGGCTAGCGGGAGGGACACAGATACGCAGTATTTT

clone size: many
V gene: TRBV4-3
D gene: -
J gene: TRBJ2-7
CDR3 protein: CASSQYRQAEYEQYF
CDR3 DNA: TGCGCCAGCAGCCAATACCGCCAGGCCGAATACGAGCAGTACTTC

clone size: many
V gene: TRBV20-1
D gene: -
J gene: TRBJ2-7
CDR3 protein: CSAGTGHSEQYF
CDR3 DNA: TGCAGTGCTGGTACAGGGCATTCGGAGCAGTACTTC

clone size: -
V gene: TRBV6-5
D gene: TRBD2
J gene: TRBJ2-7
CDR3 protein: CASSQGLATEQYF
CDR3 DNA: TGTGCCAGCAGTCAGGGACTAGCGACCGAGCAGTACTTC

clone size: few
V gene: TRBV20-1
D gene: TRBD2
J gene: TRBJ2-3
CDR3 protein: CSAAGPSGADTQYF
CDR3 DNA: TGCAGTGCCGCGGGTCCTAGCGGAGCAGATACGCAGTATTTT

clone size: -
V gene: TRBV28
D gene: -
J gene: TRBJ2-7
CDR3 protein: CASSHHPFWDYEQYF
CDR3 DNA: TGTGCCAGCAGTCATCATCCGTTCTGGGACTACGAGCAGTACTTC

clone size: -
V gene: TRBV25-1
D gene: -
J gene: TRBJ2-7
CDR3 protein: CASPGVRSGQDMGEQYF
CDR3 DNA: TGTGCCAGCCCTGGGGTAAGATCTGGGCAGGATATGGGCGAGCAGTACTTC

clone size: many
V gene: TRBV20-1
D gene: TRBD2
J gene: TRBJ2-3
CDR3 protein: CSARVGASGSRTDTQYF
CDR3 DNA: TGCAGTGCTAGAGTTGGGGCTAGCGGGAGTAGGACAGATACGCAGTATTTT

clone size: many
V gene: TRBV10-1
D gene: TRBD2
J gene: TRBJ2-7
CDR3 protein: CASSQTSGSQYF
CDR3 DNA: TGCGCCAGCAGCCAAACTAGCGGGAGTCAGTACTTC

clone size: few
V gene: TRBV12-3/TRBV12-4
D gene: -
J gene: TRBJ1-5
CDR3 protein: CASSRRDYQYSNQPQHF
CDR3 DNA: TGTGCCAGCAGTCGCCGGGACTACCAATATAGCAATCAGCCCCAGCATTTT

clone size: many
V gene: TRBV7-9
D gene: -
J gene: TRBJ2-7
CDR3 protein: CASSLSEGSRYEQYF
CDR3 DNA: TGTGCCAGCAGCTTATCCGAGGGGTCCCGGTACGAGCAGTACTTC

clone size: few
V gene: TRBV24-1
D gene: TRBD2
J gene: TRBJ2-1
CDR3 protein: CATSDNQAGVGYNEQFF
CDR3 DNA: TGTGCCACCAGTGATAACCAAGCGGGAGTGGGTTACAATGAGCAGTTCTTC

clone size: few
V gene: TRBV5-1
D gene: TRBD2
J gene: TRBJ2-3
CDR3 protein: CASSLTSGSLADTQYF
CDR3 DNA: TGCGCCAGCAGCTTGACTAGCGGGAGTCTCGCAGATACGCAGTATTTT

clone size: -
V gene: TRBV12-3/TRBV12-4
D gene: TRBD1
J gene: TRBJ1-6
CDR3 protein: CASGTGLGSPLHF
CDR3 DNA: TGTGCCAGCGGGACAGGGTTGGGTTCACCCCTCCACTTT